The sequence of this TCR beta chain was determined in a study of T cell responses to AZD1222 COVID-19 vaccine (dated by TCRdb to about 2021). As for the study more broadly: A total of around 240 trial participants underwent TCR sequencing, of whom about 210 had received two doses of AZD1222 and 26 had received two doses of the MenACWY control vaccine. Enrollment into the trials was organized by age into subgroups of 18-55, 56-69 and 70-plus years, and those subgroups contained approximately 150, 30 and 60 TCR-sequenced participants, respectively. Summary of the overall study and its limitations: Because no day 14 peak-response samples were available, repertoires were characterized only after the peak T cell response. Reportedly, close to half of the unique spike-specific TCRs recognized epitopes lying outside the regions that are mutated in the B.1.351 and B.1.1.7 variants. Only 5 to 7 AZD1222 recipients were SARS-CoV-2 seropositive at baseline, limiting conclusions about previously exposed vaccinees. CD4 TCRs associated with the vaccine covered the entire spike protein, and the dominant responses were in regions 160-218 and 743-854. In the small 56-69-year group, the increase in depth fell short of significance, most likely because of low power. Participants were mostly white British, with more females than males. The authors suggested clonal diversity may have been underestimated. After two AZD1222 doses, both the breadth and the depth of spike-specific TCRs were significantly higher than at day 0 and than in MenACWY recipients.

Turning to this clone: Its antigen has not been determined. No base qualities exist here, and no much larger clone lies one base off it.

V gives up 1 base and J gives up 0 bases, and the segment between their germline ends measures 6 bases. From cysteine to phenylalanine, the CDR3 is 14 amino acids long. Left in the record is the CDR3 DNA by itself, 42 bases read in frame from the first base. CDR1 and CDR2 are read off the germline V gene as LGHNT and FRNRAP. The CDR3 regions of human TCRbeta chains were subjected to immunosequencing. Per the authors' processing: Repertoire TCRs were checked for matches against a reference library of SARS-CoV-2-specific TCRs that had been generated using the MIRA antigen-specificity platform. Breadth was defined as the fraction of unique TCRs that were SARS-CoV-2-associated. Depth was defined as the fraction of total T cells that were SARS-CoV-2-associated. Using the MIRA data, every spike-specific TCR was mapped to the spike region that the TCR reacted to and assigned to either a CD4 or a CD8 class. Log10-transformed breadth and depth values were compared by one-way ANOVA with Sidak's multiple comparisons tests. Not all clones reach the TCRdb copy of this immuneACCESS table, which keeps in-frame sequences only. Checked studies attribute under half of the gap to unresolved V genes and leave the rest unexplained. Clonal size and the V and J genes are those of that table, whereas D and trimming came from the DNA. The table for this sample lists more than 140,000 clones; around 88% of them were counted only once. The ten largest clones take up 3% to 4% of the sample.

The intended sense of this specimen's time point label: baseline before first vaccination. The intended sense of this specimen's treatment or condition label: meningococcal conjugate vaccine given as trial control. Vaccinee samples were obtained from the UK trials COV001 and COV002, which included a single-blind randomized controlled phase 2/3 trial of AZD1222 (ChAdOx1 nCoV-19) in healthy adults. For TCRbeta chain sequencing, PBMC samples from trial participants were taken at day 0 and at day 28 after the second dose. This TCR was recovered from an adult in good health. The chain couples TRBV12-5 to TRBJ1-1, with TRBD1 perhaps the D gene, on 5 matching bases. Sample: peripheral blood, taken on day 0 of MenACWY control vaccination. The nucleotide sequence is given as TGTGCTAGTGGTTTGGGGGGACTGAACACTGAAGCTTTCTTT. This sequence encodes CASGLGGLNTEAFF.